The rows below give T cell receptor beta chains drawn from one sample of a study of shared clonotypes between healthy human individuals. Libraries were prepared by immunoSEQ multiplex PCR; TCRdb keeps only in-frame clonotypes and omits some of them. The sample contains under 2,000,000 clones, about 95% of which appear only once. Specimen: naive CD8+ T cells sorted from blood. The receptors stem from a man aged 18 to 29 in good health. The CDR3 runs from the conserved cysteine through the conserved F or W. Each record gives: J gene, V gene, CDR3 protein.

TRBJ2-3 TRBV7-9 CASSPPSTDTQYF
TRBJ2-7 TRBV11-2 CASSLAVGLASYEQYF
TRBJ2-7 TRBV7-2 CASSMIYEQYF
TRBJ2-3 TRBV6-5 CASSFGREAIDTQYF
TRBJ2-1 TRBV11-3 CASSFGLAGGNPNNEQFF
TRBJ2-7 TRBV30 CAWSELAGGAEFEQYF
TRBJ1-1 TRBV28 CASSLPMPRTDTEAFF
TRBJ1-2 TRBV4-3 CASSQALANYGYTF
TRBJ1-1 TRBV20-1 CSGKNTEAFF
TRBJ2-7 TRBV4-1 CASSPEPFSYEQYF
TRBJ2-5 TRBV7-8 CASSRILYETQYF
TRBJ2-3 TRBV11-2 CASSFMTGMYGTDTQYF
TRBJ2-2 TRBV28 CASTLLGGTGELFF
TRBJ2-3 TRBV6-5 CASSYALAGRWDTQYF
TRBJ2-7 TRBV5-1 CASSTGQISYEQYF
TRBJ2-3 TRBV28 CASSPVLAGVDADTQYF
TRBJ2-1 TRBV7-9 CASSRTGDNEQFF
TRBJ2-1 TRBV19 CASSIDPWTESSYNEQFF
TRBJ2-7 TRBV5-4 CASSSGYEQYF
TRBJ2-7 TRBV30 CAWSVGAGINEQYF
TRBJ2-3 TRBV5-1 CASSLSAGDTQYF
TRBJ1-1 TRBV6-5 CASSYSDESSNTEAFF
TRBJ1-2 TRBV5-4 CASSLAEGIVSDGYTF
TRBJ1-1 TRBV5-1 CASLAEAFF
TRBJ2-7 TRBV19 CASSTGLAGVGYEQYF
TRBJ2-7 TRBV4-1 CASSQAAGTFPVEQYF
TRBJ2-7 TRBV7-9 CASSLGVSYEQYF
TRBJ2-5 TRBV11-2 CASSLGGGGQETQYF
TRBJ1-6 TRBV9 CASSVDHNNSPLHF
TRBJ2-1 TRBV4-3 CASSPYPSGSVNNNEQFF
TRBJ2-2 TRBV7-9 CASSHAGGRGTGELFF
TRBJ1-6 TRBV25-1 CASSAGQLDSPLHF
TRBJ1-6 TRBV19 CASSMGQTPLHF
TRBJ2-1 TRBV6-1 CASSKTSGLNEQFF
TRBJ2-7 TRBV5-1 CASRLGPGPSEQYF
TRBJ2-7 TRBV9 CASSGTSGGYEQYF
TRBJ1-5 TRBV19 CASSMSGTLDNQPQHF
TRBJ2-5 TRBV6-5 CASSYYQGSPQETQYF
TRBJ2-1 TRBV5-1 CASSPSLGPVDEQFF
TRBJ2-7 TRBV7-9 CASSSTPGQGSEQYF
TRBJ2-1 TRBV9 CASSPILYNEQFF
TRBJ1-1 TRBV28 CASSRGGHMNTEAFF
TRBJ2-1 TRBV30 CAWSGAGLYNEQFF
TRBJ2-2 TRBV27 CASSLWPGHSTGELFF
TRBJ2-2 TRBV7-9 CASSFGGTGTGELFF
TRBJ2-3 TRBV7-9 CASSSSTGEGGTQYF
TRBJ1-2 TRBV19 CASSKQQGNYGYTF
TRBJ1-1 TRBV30 CAWRHGPSVNTEAFF
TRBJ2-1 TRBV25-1 CASSTQGGEQFF
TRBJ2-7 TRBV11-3 CASSLDSGTGGEQYF
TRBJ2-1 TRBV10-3 CAISGPVGTDLPSPNEQFF
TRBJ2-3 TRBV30 CAWTGTGVDTQYF